Listed below are T cell receptor beta chains from one sample, sequenced in a study of blood T cell repertoires in COVID-19. Libraries were prepared by immunoSEQ multiplex PCR; TCRdb keeps only in-frame clonotypes and omits some of them. The sample includes fewer than 250,000 clones, about 85% of them seen just once. The material sequenced was peripheral blood. The source is a man between 40 and 49 years old with acute or convalescent COVID-19. Each CDR3 is given with its conserved first and last residue. D genes are given only for firm matches. Clone size is shown for a subset of rows, as once, few, many or a class of expanded clone.

D | J | size | V | CDR3 | DNA
TRBD1 | TRBJ2-6 | - | TRBV10-1 | CASYGTGDSGANVLTF | TGCGCCAGCTACGGGACAGGGGACTCTGGGGCCAACGTCCTGACTTTC
- | TRBJ1-5 | - | TRBV18 | CASSPSDSPTGPQHF | TGTGCCAGCTCACCCTCTGACAGCCCCACCGGGCCCCAGCATTTT
- | TRBJ2-1 | - | TRBV15 | CATRRDSGTYNEQFF | TGTGCCACCAGGCGGGACAGCGGAACCTACAATGAGCAGTTCTTC
TRBD2 | TRBJ2-1 | - | TRBV7-8 | CASSRSETSGNEQFF | TGTGCCAGCAGCCGGTCCGAGACTAGCGGGAATGAGCAGTTCTTC
- | TRBJ1-4 | - | TRBV5-1 | CASSLAAVNEKLFF | TGCGCCAGCAGCTTGGCGGCGGTTAATGAAAAACTGTTTTTT
TRBD2 | TRBJ2-7 | few | TRBV2 | CASSDPTPSGLAGGPDEQYF | TGTGCCAGCAGTGACCCCACCCCCTCGGGACTAGCGGGGGGGCCGGACGAGCAGTACTTC
TRBD1 | TRBJ2-7 | - | TRBV5-4 | CASSPWDRGPYEQYF | TGTGCCAGCAGCCCTTGGGACAGGGGGCCCTACGAGCAGTACTTC
- | TRBJ2-4 | - | TRBV7-9 | CASSFENSNIQYF | TGTGCCAGCAGCTTCGAGAACTCCAACATTCAGTACTTC
- | TRBJ2-7 | - | TRBV20-1 | CSASGSGSSSYEQYF | TGCAGTGCTAGTGGGTCAGGCTCAAGCTCCTACGAGCAGTACTTC
- | TRBJ2-3 | - | TRBV6-1 | CASSGGTYIHSTDTQYF | TGTGCCAGCAGTGGCGGGACCTACATTCATTCCACAGATACGCAGTATTTT
- | TRBJ1-2 | - | TRBV5-1 | CASSLDNIYGYTF | TGCGCCAGCAGCTTGGACAACATCTATGGCTACACCTTC
- | TRBJ2-1 | - | TRBV5-5 | CASSAIIWRQNHNEQFF | TGTGCCAGCAGCGCAATAATATGGAGGCAGAACCACAATGAGCAGTTCTTC
TRBD2 | TRBJ2-1 | - | TRBV14 | CASSRSLAGGNGAYNEQFF | TGTGCCAGCAGCCGATCGCTAGCGGGAGGAAATGGCGCCTACAATGAGCAGTTCTTC
- | TRBJ1-4 | - | TRBV5-1 | CASSFGFQEKLFF | TGCGCCAGCAGCTTTGGTTTTCAGGAAAAACTGTTTTTT
TRBD2 | TRBJ2-2 | - | TRBV11-3 | CASSYGTSGGFLTGELFF | TGTGCCAGCAGCTACGGGACTAGCGGGGGATTTTTAACCGGGGAGCTGTTTTTT
- | TRBJ1-4 | - | TRBV19 | CASTQRGSNEKLFF | TGTGCCAGTACTCAGCGCGGGTCAAATGAAAAACTGTTTTTT
- | TRBJ1-2 | - | TRBV10-3 | CAISEWTVGNYGYTF | TGTGCCATCAGTGAATGGACAGTCGGGAACTATGGCTACACCTTC
TRBD1 | TRBJ1-6 | - | TRBV19 | CASSRSTGSGSPLHF | TGTGCCAGTAGTCGTTCGACAGGGTCGGGTTCACCCCTCCACTTT
TRBD1 | TRBJ2-4 | once | TRBV5-6 | CASSLKDRGLAKNIQYF | TGTGCCAGCAGCCTCAAGGACAGGGGGCTAGCCAAAAACATTCAGTACTTC
- | TRBJ1-2 | - | TRBV3-1/TRBV3-2 | CASSQGTGYGYTF | TGTGCCAGCAGCCAAGGCACGGGATATGGCTACACCTTC
- | TRBJ1-1 | - | TRBV3-1/TRBV3-2 | CASRLTGGTGTEAFF | TGTGCCAGCAGGCTTACCGGAGGAACAGGGACTGAAGCTTTCTTT
- | TRBJ1-5 | once | TRBV19 | CASTPSTGERQPQHF | TGTGCCAGTACCCCCTCGACGGGGGAACGTCAGCCCCAGCATTTT
TRBD1 | TRBJ2-7 | - | TRBV28 | CASTKKRQGLVYEQYF | TGTGCCAGCACTAAGAAGCGACAGGGGTTAGTCTACGAGCAGTACTTC
- | TRBJ1-2 | once | TRBV4-2 | CASSQQGLPDYGYTF | TGTGCCAGCAGCCAGCAGGGACTGCCAGACTATGGCTACACCTTC
- | TRBJ2-7 | - | TRBV24-1 | CATSEGTRLPYEQYF | TGTGCCACCAGTGAAGGGACACGGCTTCCCTACGAGCAGTACTTC
TRBD1 | TRBJ2-1 | - | TRBV2 | CASSVGQGASEQFF | TGTGCCAGCAGTGTAGGACAGGGGGCAAGTGAGCAGTTCTTC
TRBD2 | TRBJ2-3 | - | TRBV7-2 | CASSLESSGGASTDTQYF | TGTGCCAGCAGCTTAGAGAGCAGCGGGGGAGCTAGCACAGATACGCAGTATTTT
TRBD1 | TRBJ1-3 | - | TRBV5-8 | CASSRRPGTGAGNTIYF | TGTGCCAGCAGCCGGCGGCCCGGGACAGGGGCTGGAAACACCATATATTTT
TRBD1 | TRBJ2-1 | few | TRBV29-1 | CSAGQGVHNEQFF | TGCAGCGCCGGACAGGGGGTGCACAATGAGCAGTTCTTC
TRBD1 | TRBJ1-2 | - | TRBV10-3 | CAISDIGTAYGYTF | TGTGCCATCAGTGACATCGGGACAGCCTATGGCTACACCTTC
TRBD1 | TRBJ1-2 | - | TRBV5-6 | CASSLAGQVYYGYTF | TGTGCCAGCAGCTTAGCGGGACAGGTTTACTATGGCTACACCTTC
- | TRBJ2-3 | - | TRBV5-1 | CASSPDSSTDTQYF | TGCGCCAGCAGCCCGGACAGTAGCACAGATACGCAGTATTTT
- | TRBJ2-2 | - | TRBV29-1 | CSVERERGELFF | TGCAGCGTTGAACGGGAGCGCGGGGAGCTGTTTTTT
- | TRBJ2-7 | - | TRBV19 | CASSGRWTDEQYF | TGTGCCAGTAGTGGACGGTGGACAGACGAGCAGTACTTC
- | TRBJ2-2 | - | TRBV28 | CASTLLRDTGELFF | TGTGCCAGCACCCTTCTTCGGGATACCGGGGAGCTGTTTTTT
- | TRBJ2-6 | - | TRBV6-1 | CASSEGTAGANVLTF | TGTGCCAGCAGTGAAGGGACAGCTGGGGCCAACGTCCTGACTTTC
- | TRBJ2-1 | - | TRBV6-4 | CASSDWGRSSYNEQFF | TGTGCCAGCAGTGACTGGGGCCGGAGCTCCTACAATGAGCAGTTCTTC
- | TRBJ1-6 | - | TRBV19 | CASRSEGEYNSPLHF | TGTGCCAGTAGAAGCGAGGGAGAATATAATTCACCCCTCCACTTT
TRBD1 | TRBJ1-2 | - | TRBV30 | CAWSVQGEYGYTF | TGTGCCTGGAGTGTACAGGGGGAGTATGGCTACACCTTC
- | TRBJ1-5 | - | TRBV3-1/TRBV3-2 | CASSQARVSGNQPQHF | TGTGCCAGCAGCCAAGCCAGGGTTTCGGGCAATCAGCCCCAGCATTTT
- | TRBJ1-5 | - | TRBV6-6 | CASSPTRGGTGINQPQHF | TGTGCCAGCAGTCCCACCCGGGGGGGGACGGGTATTAATCAGCCCCAGCATTTT
TRBD2 | TRBJ2-3 | few | TRBV7-9 | CASSLEGSGRTDTQYF | TGTGCCAGCAGCTTAGAAGGTAGCGGGAGAACAGATACGCAGTATTTT
TRBD1 | TRBJ2-2 | - | TRBV6-4 | CASSVLGTEVTGELFF | TGTGCCAGCAGCGTTCTCGGGACAGAGGTCACCGGGGAGCTGTTTTTT
- | TRBJ2-7 | - | TRBV13 | CASSPPEGSSYEQYF | TGTGCCAGCAGCCCCCCGGAGGGCTCGTCCTACGAGCAGTACTTC
TRBD1 | TRBJ1-2 | - | TRBV6-5 | CASSYGDRGYYGYTF | TGTGCCAGCAGTTACGGGGACAGGGGGTACTATGGCTACACCTTC
TRBD1 | TRBJ2-2 | - | TRBV27 | CASSYGDRAYTGELFF | TGTGCCAGCAGTTATGGCGACAGGGCCTACACCGGGGAGCTGTTTTTT
TRBD1 | TRBJ2-7 | - | TRBV7-9 | CASSPGTGGFYEQYF | TGTGCCAGCAGCCCCGGGACAGGGGGGTTTTACGAGCAGTACTTC
TRBD2 | TRBJ2-3 | - | TRBV29-1 | CSVRLAGVRMDTQYF | TGCAGCGTCCGACTAGCGGGGGTTCGAATGGATACGCAGTATTTT
- | TRBJ1-4 | once | TRBV6-5 | CASSSRGEGEKLFF | TGTGCCAGCAGTTCGCGGGGGGAAGGGGAAAAACTGTTTTTT
- | TRBJ2-5 | - | TRBV27 | CASSYQGGGETQYF | TGTGCCAGCAGTTACCAGGGAGGTGGGGAGACCCAGTACTTC
- | TRBJ2-7 | - | TRBV29-1 | CSVIPDSSYEQYF | TGCAGCGTCATCCCCGACAGCTCCTACGAGCAGTACTTC
TRBD2 | TRBJ2-7 | - | TRBV27 | CASSGWREGYEQYF | TGTGCCAGCAGCGGGTGGAGGGAGGGCTACGAGCAGTACTTC
TRBD2 | TRBJ2-2 | - | TRBV28 | CASRDSGSLGELFF | TGTGCCAGCAGAGACAGCGGGAGTCTCGGGGAGCTGTTTTTT
TRBD2 | TRBJ2-5 | - | TRBV6-5 | CASFSGRYGETQYF | TGTGCCAGTTTTAGCGGGAGGTACGGGGAGACCCAGTACTTC
- | TRBJ2-5 | - | TRBV7-9 | CASSPMASPQETQYF | TGTGCCAGCAGCCCGATGGCTAGCCCTCAAGAGACCCAGTACTTC